The 14 T cell receptor beta chains below come from one sample, sequenced in a study of T cells in localized non-small cell lung cancer. Sequencing used immunoSEQ multiplex PCR; TCRdb keeps in-frame clones, though not all of them. The table records about 1,900 clones, about 23% of them present only once. Sequences were derived from normal lung tissue next to the tumor, sampled before any cancer treatment. These receptors originate from a woman aged 40-69 years with stage I lung adenocarcinoma.

This clone was observed a few times. The chain links TRBV9 to TRBJ2-3; D possibly corresponds to TRBD2 (5 bases). This CDR3 contains 13 residues. The ends were cut back, 5 bases at V and 2 bases at J, with 9 bases in the middle. CDR1 and CDR2 from the germline V gene are SGDLS and YYNGEE. CDR3 loop: CASRLEVTDTQYF. The CDR3 DNA sequence: TGTGCCAGCAGACTAGAAGTCACAGATACGCAGTATTTT.

The chain has TRBV25-1 and TRBJ1-6; TRBD1 matches at 9 bases. Losses at the gene ends were 5 bases for V and 9 bases for J; bases not matched to a gene: 8. There are 15 residues in the CDR3. Germline CDR1 reads MGHDK; CDR2 reads SYGVNS. The CDR3 region has the DNA TGTGCCAGCAGTCCCCCCGGGACAGGGTTTTCACCCCTCCACTTT. Translating it yields CASSPPGTGFSPLHF.

This clone was seen a few times. The V gene is TRBV10-2, the J gene TRBJ2-1; TRBD1 matches at 10 bases. This CDR3 is built from 16 residues. Germline CDR1 WSHSY, CDR2 SAAADI. V was clipped by 4 bases and J by 5 bases; unmatched bases: 8. CDR3 DNA sequence: TGCGCCAGCAGTGCTATAGCCGGGACAGGGGACAATGAGCAGTTCTTC. Residues: CASSAIAGTGDNEQFF.

The table lists this clone with a few counts. The chain has TRBV30 and TRBJ1-1; 7 bases are shared with TRBD1. The CDR3 has 15 amino acids. V shed 8 bases, J shed 6 bases, and the junction held 18 bases outside the gene matches. The germline V gene encodes CDR1 GTSNPN and CDR2 SVGIG (reference sequence). In DNA form, the CDR3 reads TGTGCCAGAGCCGGGGACAGCCCACTCACCGCTGAAGCTTTCTTT. It specifies CARAGDSPLTAEAFF. Based on the CDR3 plus reference TRBV30 and TRBJ1-1, the full variable domain is SQTIHQWPATLVQPVGSPLSLECTVEGTSNPNLYWYRQAAGRGLQLLFYSVGIGQISSEVPQNLSASRPQDRQFILSSKKLLLSDSGFYLCARAGDSPLTAEAFFGQGTRLTVV.

This clone appeared a few times. This chain connects TRBV28 to TRBJ1-2, with TRBD1 identical over 8 bases. The CDR3 spans 17 residues. Trimming cost V 2 bases and J 1 base; bases outside gene matches: 9. Germline V gene data show CDR1 as MDHEN and CDR2 as SYDVKM. The CDR3 spells CASSLRRRTGINYGYTF. Here the CDR3 DNA reads TGTGCCAGCAGTTTACGGCGGAGGACAGGGATTAACTATGGCTACACCTTC.

This chain links TRBV11-3 with TRBJ1-1; D is perhaps TRBD1 (6 bases). Germline V gives CDR1 SGHNT, CDR2 YENEEA. V was cut by 6 bases and J by 5 bases, with 16 bases left in between. This CDR3 region has 14 residues. The CDR3 nucleotides read TGTGCCAGCAGTACAGGGCAGGGTGGAACTGAAGCTTTCTTT. Residues: CASSTGQGGTEAFF.

This rearrangement joins TRBV4-1 to TRBJ1-2; 10 nucleotides align to TRBD1. The CDR3 spans 14 residues. The germline gives CDR1 MGHRA, CDR2 YSYEKL. Trimming removed 4 bases from V and 7 bases from J; junction bases left unmatched: 6. The CDR3, as DNA: TGCGCCAGCAGCCCCGGGACAGGGGCCCGTGGCTACACCTTC. Translated: CASSPGTGARGYTF.

V is TRBV19 and J is TRBJ1-5; D not certain. Germline V gene lookup returns CDR1 LNHDA and CDR2 SQIVND (reference sequence). V was trimmed by 5 bases and J by 3 bases, leaving 14 bases between them. CDR3 size: 15 residues. For the CDR3, the DNA is TGTGCCAGTAGTGTGTCCGCAAGCTACAATCAGCCCCAGCATTTT. This encodes CASSVSASYNQPQHF.

By frequency in the sample, this clone is medium-sized (0.01 to 0.1%). The chain joins TRBV11-3 to TRBJ1-2; 7 nucleotides align to TRBD1. Per germline, CDR1 SGHNT and CDR2 YENEEA. Trimming removed 4 bases from V and 8 bases from J; junction bases left unmatched: 13. CDR3 length: 15 residues. The CDR3 here is CASSSFPQGEDGYTF. In DNA form, the CDR3 reads TGTGCCAGCAGCTCATTTCCCCAGGGGGAGGACGGCTACACCTTC.

This clone is large by share. In DNA form, the CDR3 reads TGTGCCAGCAGTTCGGGGGGCCTGAACACTGAAGCTTTCTTT. It encodes CASSSGGLNTEAFF. The chain links TRBV6-8 to TRBJ1-1, with TRBD1 as a possible D gene (6 bases). The CDR3 runs 14 residues. The germline CDR1 and CDR2 sequences are MNHGY and SAAAGT. Trimming shortened V by 4 bases and J by 0 bases, and 9 bases separated the two germline ends.

The CDR3 region has the DNA TGTGCCAGCAGAACCCGCCGGGGCGGGGAGACCCAGTACTTC. Residues: CASRTRRGGETQYF. The V and J genes are TRBV9 and TRBJ2-5; D assignment may be TRBD1 or TRBD2 (5 bases each). The CDR3 runs 14 residues. Germline V lookup: CDR1 SGDLS, CDR2 YYNGEE. V was trimmed by 5 bases and J by 5 bases, leaving 16 bases between them.

This clone has a handful of counts. The chain joins TRBV14 to TRBJ2-7; a possible D gene is TRBD1 (7 bases). Germline assignment: CDR1 SGHDN and CDR2 FVKESK. V lost 1 base to trimming and J lost 7 bases, with 17 bases between them. The CDR3 length is 15 residues. The CDR3 spells CASSQGSEQGREQYF. The CDR3, as DNA: TGTGCCAGCAGCCAAGGGTCCGAACAGGGGAGGGAGCAGTACTTC.

This clone came up a few times. The CDR3 region has the DNA TGTGCCAGCGCAGCTGGGACAAACATTCAGCCCCAGCATTTT. Translating gives CASAAGTNIQPQHF. V usage is TRBV6-8 and J usage is TRBJ1-5, with D perhaps matching TRBD1 (6 bases). Germline values: CDR1 MNHGY, CDR2 SAAAGT. The CDR3 loop spans 14 amino acids. Between the trimmed V and J ends, which lost 8 bases and 6 bases, there was a span of 17 bases.

By share, this clone counts as medium-sized. CDR3 region: CASSLQGADTEAFF. The CDR3 nucleotides are TGTGCCAGCAGCCTACAGGGGGCGGACACTGAAGCTTTCTTT. V and J are TRBV11-3 and TRBJ1-1; 9 bases line up with TRBD1. V shed 5 bases, J shed 3 bases, and the junction held 4 bases outside the gene matches. CDR1 SGHNT and CDR2 YENEEA come from the germline V gene. The CDR3 has 14 residues. The full variable domain, rest sourced from reference TRBV11-3 and TRBJ1-1, is EAGVVQSPRYKIIEKKQPVAFWCNPISGHNTLYWYLQNLGQGPELLIRYENEEAVDDSQLPKDRFSAERLKGVDSTLKIQPAELGDSAVYLCASSLQGADTEAFFGQGTRLTVV.